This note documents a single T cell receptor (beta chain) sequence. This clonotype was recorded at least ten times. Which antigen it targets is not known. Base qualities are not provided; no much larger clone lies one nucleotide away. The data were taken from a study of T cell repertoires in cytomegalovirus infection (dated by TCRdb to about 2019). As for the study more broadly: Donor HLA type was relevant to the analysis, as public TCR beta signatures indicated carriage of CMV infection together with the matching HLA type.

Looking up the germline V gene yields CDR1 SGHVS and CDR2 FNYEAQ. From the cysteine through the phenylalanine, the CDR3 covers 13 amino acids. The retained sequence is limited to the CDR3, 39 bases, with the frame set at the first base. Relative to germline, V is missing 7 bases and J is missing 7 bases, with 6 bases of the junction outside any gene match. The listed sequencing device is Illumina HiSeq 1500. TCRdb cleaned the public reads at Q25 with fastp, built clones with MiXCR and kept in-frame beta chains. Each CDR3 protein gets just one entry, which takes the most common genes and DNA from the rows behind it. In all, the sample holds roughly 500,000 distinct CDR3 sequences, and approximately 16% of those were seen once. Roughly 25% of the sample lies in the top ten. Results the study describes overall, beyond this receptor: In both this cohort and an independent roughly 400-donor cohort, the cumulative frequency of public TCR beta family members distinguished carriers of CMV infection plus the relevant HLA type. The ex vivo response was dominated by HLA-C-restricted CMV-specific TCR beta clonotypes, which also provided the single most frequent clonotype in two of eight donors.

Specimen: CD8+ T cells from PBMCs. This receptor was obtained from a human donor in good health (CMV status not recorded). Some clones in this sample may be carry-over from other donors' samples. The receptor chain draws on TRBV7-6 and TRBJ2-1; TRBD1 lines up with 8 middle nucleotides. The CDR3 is CASTQGGWNEQFF. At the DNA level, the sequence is TGTGCCAGCACACAGGGGGGTTGGAATGAGCAGTTCTTC.